The 25 T cell receptor beta chains in this list originate from one sample, sequenced in a study of shared clonotypes between healthy human individuals. Libraries were prepared by immunoSEQ multiplex PCR; TCRdb keeps only in-frame clonotypes and omits some of them. Among over a million clones listed, 75% were seen once. Specimen: memory CD4+ T cells sorted from blood. Subset here: CD45RA-negative fraction. Receptor source: a man younger than 35 in good health.

The chain is built from TRBV5-1 and TRBJ2-3; TRBD2 aligns across 8 bases. CDR3 length: 16 residues. Germline V lookup: CDR1 SGHRS, CDR2 YFSETQ. V lost 2 bases, J lost 1 base, and 6 bases stayed unmatched. The CDR3 region is CASSFRLAGGTDTQYF. CDR3 DNA sequence: TGCGCCAGCAGCTTCCGGCTAGCGGGCGGCACAGATACGCAGTATTTT.

The V gene is TRBV7-8, the J gene TRBJ1-1; D is unclear. This CDR3 is 14 amino acids long. The ends were cut back, 1 base at V and 0 bases at J, with 6 bases in the middle. The germline V gene encodes CDR1 SGHVS and CDR2 FQNEAQ. The CDR3 DNA follows: TGTGCCAGCAGCTTAGTAGGGCTGAACACTGAAGCTTTCTTT. Residues: CASSLVGLNTEAFF.

This chain uses TRBV27 with TRBJ1-6; D perhaps matches TRBD1 (6 bases). V was cut by 2 bases and J by 8 bases, with 10 bases left in between. There are 14 residues in the CDR3. CDR1 MNHEY and CDR2 SMNVEV come from the germline V gene (reference sequence). CDR3 DNA: TGTGCCAGCAGTTTAAACAGGGTGGATTCACCCCTCCACTTT. This codes for CASSLNRVDSPLHF.

V and J are TRBV2 and TRBJ2-7; no reliable D call. Germline CDR1 and CDR2: SNHLY and FYNNEI. This CDR3 has 12 amino acids. Deletions cut 7 bases from V and 7 bases from J, with 14 bases between. CDR3 sequence (DNA): TGTGCCAGCAACCGCCTAGGATTTGAGCAGTACTTC. Its protein is CASNRLGFEQYF. Variable domain in full (rest from reference TRBV2 and TRBJ2-7): EPEVTQTPSHQVTQMGQEVILRCVPISNHLYFYWYRQILGQKVEFLVSFYNNEISEKSEIFDDQFSVERPDGSNFTLKIRSTKLEDSAMYFCASNRLGFEQYFGPGTRLTVT.

The chain joins TRBV6-4 to TRBJ2-3; 10 bases are shared with TRBD1. The CDR3 contains 15 residues. Germline CDR1 MRHNA, CDR2 SNTAGT. The V segment lost 0 bases and the J segment 4 bases; nucleotides outside the gene matches: 1. This CDR3 is CASSDSTGGADTQYF. Written as DNA, the CDR3 is TGTGCCAGCAGTGACTCGACAGGGGGCGCAGATACGCAGTATTTT.

This clone appeared a few times. J is TRBJ2-7 and V is TRBV18, with D perhaps given as TRBD1 or TRBD2 (5 bases each). The CDR3 totals 14 residues. V gave up 4 bases and J gave up 3 bases, with 13 bases separating them. Per the germline V gene, CDR1 is KGHSH and CDR2 is LQKENI. The CDR3 loop is CASSQGRGGYEQYF. The CDR3 DNA is TGTGCCAGCTCACAGGGACGGGGTGGCTACGAGCAGTACTTC.

The chain carries TRBV27 and TRBJ2-1; D might be TRBD2 (6 bases). CDR3 length: 16 amino acids. CDR1 is MNHEY, CDR2 SMNVEV, per germline (reference sequence). The V gene lost 2 bases and the J gene lost 7 bases, with 18 bases spanning the gap. The CDR3 protein is CASSLIGGTWANEQFF. CDR3 sequence (DNA): TGTGCCAGCAGTTTAATCGGGGGTACGTGGGCAAATGAGCAGTTCTTC.

This clone was seen once. This chain connects TRBV10-2 to TRBJ2-5; tentatively, D is TRBD1 or TRBD2 (5 bases each). Trimming cost V 3 bases and J 0 bases, with 8 bases left between them. Germline CDR1 reads WSHSY; CDR2 reads SAAADI. CDR3 size: 14 residues. This chain's CDR3 is CASSERGYQETQYF. The CDR3 nucleotides read TGCGCCAGCAGTGAACGGGGCTACCAAGAGACCCAGTACTTC.

The CDR3 coding sequence is TGCGCCAGCAGCCAAGATGGGGCAGGGGGGGACACCATATATTTT. Its translation is CASSQDGAGGDTIYF. The chain combines TRBV4-1 with TRBJ1-3; TRBD1 matches at 7 bases. Germline V gene lookup returns CDR1 MGHRA and CDR2 YSYEKL. V shed 0 bases, J shed 8 bases, and the junction held 7 bases outside the gene matches. The CDR3 loop spans 15 amino acids.

The rearrangement uses TRBV6-5 and TRBJ2-5; the D gene is possibly TRBD1 (5 bases). Germline CDR1 is MNHEY and CDR2 is SVGAGI. This CDR3 contains 12 residues. Trimming removed 5 bases at V and 4 bases at J, with 8 bases between. The CDR3 spells CASSPTVETQYF. CDR3 bases: TGTGCCAGCAGTCCGACAGTAGAGACCCAGTACTTC.

This rearrangement joins TRBV2 to TRBJ2-2, with 9 bases lining up with TRBD2. In germline, CDR1 is SNHLY, CDR2 FYNNEI. There are 15 residues in the CDR3. V dropped 6 bases and J dropped 1; count of bases not matched to a gene: 3. CDR3 protein: CASRVSGGNTGELFF. CDR3 sequence (DNA): TGTGCCAGCAGAGTTAGCGGGGGGAACACCGGGGAGCTGTTTTTT.

The genes are TRBV19 and TRBJ2-1; 7 nucleotides align to TRBD1. With 4 bases clipped from V and 14 bases from J, the junction kept 8 bases outside the gene matches. This CDR3 spans 12 amino acids. Germline V gene data show CDR1 as LNHDA and CDR2 as SQIVND (reference sequence). The CDR3 nucleotides are TGTGCCAGTAGTACACGGGACAGCTTTGAGTTCTTC. The encoded protein is CASSTRDSFEFF.

The V call is TRBV28, the J call TRBJ1-1; D is uncertain. The CDR3 runs 12 residues. Trimming left V 5 bases short and J 5 bases short, with 9 bases between. Germline-derived CDR1 and CDR2 are MDHEN and SYDVKM. This CDR3 is CASSTLRTEAFF. As DNA, the CDR3 is TGTGCCAGCAGTACCCTGAGGACTGAAGCTTTCTTT.

This clone showed up just once. The J gene is TRBJ1-5, the V gene TRBV7-9; TRBD1 agrees at 7 bases. V gave up 4 bases and J gave up 0 bases; unmatched junction bases: 6. In germline, CDR1 is SEHNR, CDR2 FQNEAQ (reference sequence). The CDR3 is 16 residues long. The CDR3 reads CASSSGTALSNQPQHF. The CDR3 DNA reads as TGTGCCAGCAGCTCAGGGACAGCCCTTAGCAATCAGCCCCAGCATTTT.

This sequence joins TRBV27 and TRBJ1-4, with D unclear. CDR1 and CDR2 (germline): MNHEY, SMNVEV (reference sequence). The CDR3 is made up of 13 amino acids. With 5 bases removed from V and 7 bases from J, the gap between germline ends came to 11 bases. CDR3 sequence (DNA): TGTGCCAGCAGTCCGGATGTCGGTGAAAAACTGTTTTTT. Its protein product is CASSPDVGEKLFF. The complete variable domain, with remaining parts taken from reference TRBV27 and TRBJ1-4, reads EAQVTQNPRYLITVTGKKLTVTCSQNMNHEYMSWYRQDPGLGLRQIYYSMNVEVTDKGDVPEGYKVSRKEKRNFPLILESPSPNQTSLYFCASSPDVGEKLFFGSGTQLSVL.

The chain recombines TRBV5-1 with TRBJ2-3, with TRBD1 matching over 7 bases. CDR3 length equals 14 residues. The trim removed 3 bases at V and 3 bases at J, leaving 4 bases unmatched. Germline V lookup: CDR1 SGHRS, CDR2 YFSETQ. CDR3 residues: CASSSGGETDTQYF. CDR3 DNA sequence: TGCGCCAGCAGCTCAGGGGGTGAAACAGATACGCAGTATTTT.

This clone was seen only a few times. This sequence joins TRBV2 and TRBJ1-4; D possibly corresponds to TRBD1 (5 bases). V was cut by 4 bases and J by 7 bases, with 16 bases left in between. Germline CDR1 and CDR2: SNHLY and FYNNEI. The CDR3 runs 15 residues. For the CDR3, the DNA is TGTGCCAGCAGTGGGGGTCTGGGGCTGGGTGAAAAACTGTTTTTT. Its protein product is CASSGGLGLGEKLFF.

This clone was recorded only once. The V gene is TRBV2, the J gene TRBJ2-7; 7 bases fit TRBD1. This CDR3 has 14 residues. Losses at the gene ends were 1 base for V and 6 bases for J; bases not matched to a gene: 6. In germline, CDR1 is SNHLY, CDR2 FYNNEI. The CDR3 coding sequence is TGTGCCAGCAGTGAAGGAGGGGGCTCGGGCGAGCAGTACTTC. Translating it yields CASSEGGGSGEQYF.

This clone was counted a single time. The chain couples TRBV28 to TRBJ1-6, with 8 bases aligning to TRBD1. There are 15 residues in the CDR3. In germline, CDR1 is MDHEN, CDR2 SYDVKM. The V segment lost 7 bases and the J segment 6 bases; nucleotides outside the gene matches: 8. The CDR3 DNA reads TGTGCCAGCATCGAAAACACAGGGGGTAATTCACCCCTCCACTTT. Encoded protein: CASIENTGGNSPLHF.

The V and J genes are TRBV28 and TRBJ1-2; D is ambiguous. CDR1 and CDR2 (germline): MDHEN, SYDVKM. V was clipped by 6 bases and J by 8 bases, with 7 bases between them. CDR3 size: 10 residues. The DNA for the CDR3 is TGTGCCAGCAGGAGATGGGGCTACACCTTC. It translates to CASRRWGYTF.

The chain is built from TRBV6-6 and TRBJ2-1, with 11 bases identical to TRBD2. CDR3 length equals 14 residues. Trimming took 5 bases from V and 6 from J; bases not matched to a gene: 3. Germline V gene data show CDR1 as MNHNY and CDR2 as SVGAGI (reference sequence). This CDR3 reads CASSHGLAGNEQFF. The CDR3 DNA reads as TGTGCCAGCAGTCACGGACTAGCGGGCAATGAGCAGTTCTTC.

The genes are TRBV5-1 and TRBJ2-1, with 8 positions matching TRBD1. CDR3 size: 17 residues. Germline loops: CDR1 SGHRS, CDR2 YFSETQ. V lost 4 bases and J lost 0; bases outside the gene matches: 9. CDR3 residues: CASSHTGQGGSYNEQFF. The CDR3 DNA follows: TGCGCCAGCAGCCATACTGGACAGGGTGGCTCCTACAATGAGCAGTTCTTC.

This clone was seen once. The chain uses TRBV7-9 and TRBJ1-3; no firm D call. Germline loops: CDR1 SEHNR, CDR2 FQNEAQ (reference sequence). CDR3 size: 15 residues. Trimming took 1 base from V and 0 from J, leaving 7 bases between them. CDR3 DNA: TGTGCCAGCAGCTTAGTGTCTGCCTCTGGAAACACCATATATTTT. Translation gives CASSLVSASGNTIYF.

V is TRBV5-1 and J is TRBJ2-7, with a weak D call TRBD2 (6 bases). V was trimmed by 0 bases and J by 0 bases, leaving 13 bases between them. Germline loops: CDR1 SGHRS, CDR2 YFSETQ. This CDR3 has 16 amino acids. CDR3 protein: CASSLALGGGSYEQYF. DNA of the CDR3: TGCGCCAGCAGCTTGGCCCTGGGGGGAGGCTCCTACGAGCAGTACTTC.

This clone appeared once. J is TRBJ2-7 and V is TRBV5-1; D is possibly TRBD2 (7 bases). The V end was cut by 4 bases, the J end by 6 bases, with 20 bases between. Looked up from germline, CDR1 is SGHRS and CDR2 is YFSETQ. The CDR3 is 15 residues long. The CDR3 loop reads CASSGEGGRASEQYF. The CDR3 region has the DNA TGCGCCAGCAGCGGCGAGGGGGGGCGCGCTTCCGAGCAGTACTTC.